What follows is one TCR beta chain and its context. This clone turned up a few times. It has no known antigen specificity. Base-call qualities are not available, and no considerably larger clone is one nucleotide away. In total, 500 to 700 healthy bone marrow donors made up the cohort. At the time of sampling, all cohort members were nominally healthy, though unrecorded immune exposures were likely present. The donor was CMV seronegative and belonged to the group of roughly 330 seronegative cohort members. A peripheral blood sample was collected from each donor, and TCR beta sequencing was performed on peripheral blood mononuclear cells. The Qiagen DNeasy Blood Extraction Kit was used to extract genomic DNA from the blood cell samples. These data are taken from a study of cytomegalovirus exposure and HLA in healthy donors (dated by TCRdb to the late 2010s). For the wider study: According to an earlier analysis of a few hundred of the donors, 150 million to 200 million T cells yielded approximately 120 million unique TCR beta sequences and 250 to 350 Gb of sequence data. An early release covering about 600 HLA-typed donors comprised about 300 gigabases of sequencing data and roughly 86 million unique TCR sequences. The genetic ancestry cluster associated with self-reported Caucasian donors included over 65% of the approximately 400 genotyped donors. The study aimed to test whether signatures of past pathogen exposure could be identified by cataloging public T cell receptors. The study used immunosequencing to profile the T cell repertoires of 600 to 850 subjects and linked those repertoires to cytomegalovirus serostatus. Along with the approximately 700-subject first cohort, a separate validation cohort of over a hundred different subjects was used. High-throughput TCR immunosequencing, statistical association of individual TCRs with disease status, and machine learning were combined to predict cytomegalovirus infection status. A later analysis re-analyzed previously published TCR beta repertoires from roughly 600 donors and added high-resolution HLA genotyping to study TCR occurrence patterns. Rather than using new phenotypic data, the later analysis identified candidate immune exposures from TCR beta sequences and from how often those sequences occurred across donors. An earlier analysis of nearly 600 of the donors applied high-throughput TCR beta sequencing to assess whether each TCR beta V gene segment acted as functional or pseudogenic. Alongside the repertoire data, information on donor age, sex, ethnicity and CMV serostatus was compiled. A later genetic analysis used genome-wide SNP genotypes for about three fifths of the 666 donors, treating that subset as a discovery cohort. All discovery cohort repertoires had been generated on a single sequencing platform. HLA typing covered class I and class II loci at four-digit resolution. Typing coverage varied by locus: roughly 629-630 donors for A, B, C, DRB1 and DQB1; about 520 for DQA1; more than 600 for DPA1; roughly 450 for DPB1. Because of strong linkage in the cohort, roughly five DR-DQ haplotypes were treated as single units for association and clustering. On average, roughly 240,000 unique TCR beta nucleotide sequences were sequenced per donor among some 430 genotyped donors of the cohort, with about 19% of those sequences being non-productive.

V sheds 5 bases and J sheds 4 bases, leaving 11 bases between their ends. Spanning cysteine to phenylalanine, the CDR3 consists of 13 amino acids. Only the CDR3 part of the read is kept: 39 bases, read in frame from the first base. Based on the germline V gene (reference sequence), the CDR1 and CDR2 sequences are SEHNR and FQNEAQ. Study-level results and caveats: In an earlier analysis of a few hundred of the donors, most TCR beta V segments were observed in productive rearrangements about 90% or about 30% of the time, broadly matching IMGT annotations. A total of fewer than 200 TCR beta chains were listed by the study as associated with cytomegalovirus. The authors suggested that the approach could potentially be generalized to other disease states and immunological phenotypes. The earlier analysis of approximately 590 of the donors excluded roughly 17 rarely observed V segments, including chromosome 9 orphons, because counts were too low. Because some donors lacked HLA typing at each locus, the association tests relied only on the typed subset. In a later analysis, the rate of TCR association differed among HLA loci, with DRB1 alleles having the most associated TCRs and HLA-C alleles having the fewest. A further reported finding was that TCR beta sequences accurately predicted the HLA-A and HLA-B alleles for most subjects in the first cohort. For the cohort, immune exposure information was limited to CMV serostatus. A later analysis found that HLA-associated TCR beta chains were more clonally expanded and had lower generation probabilities than equally common non-associated chains. According to a later genetic analysis, donors in an Asian-associated ancestry cluster had fewer N-insertions in productive TCRs than the approximately 650-donor mean. Presence/absence analyses assumed roughly uniform sequencing depth across donors, an assumption that may not hold. The classifier was reported to diagnose cytomegalovirus status with high specificity and sensitivity in both the original and validation cohorts. While some public TCRs were present in many individuals, most TCR sequences turned up only very rarely across donors. Correlated functional status among segregating V segments might reflect linkage disequilibrium, but an unknown experimental factor could not be ruled out. A later genetic analysis associated a missense DCLRE1C variant with V-gene and J-gene trimming of TCR beta chains, and an independent cohort replicated the association. When HLA alleles, especially DR and DQ, strongly co-occurred, attributing TCR associations to individual alleles was difficult. In this cohort, only TCR beta chains were sequenced, and detectable features were limited by the absence of alpha or paired-chain data. Some IMGT-functional V segments, including TRBV6-2 and TRBV6-3, could not be distinguished by the 87-base-pair reads and were therefore excluded. A later analysis found that most CMV-associated TCR beta chains appeared HLA-restricted, with HLA associations seemingly driven largely by CMV exposure. In a later analysis, several top co-occurrence clusters were reported to appear linked to parvovirus B19, influenza, CMV and Epstein-Barr virus. In a later analysis, around 17,000 TCR beta sequences were associated with specific HLA alleles at a false discovery rate of 0.05. A few of the identified cytomegalovirus-associated TCR beta chains were confirmed in vitro to be specific for cytomegalovirus antigens. A group of highly shared sequence variants was considered likely to be a technical artifact of the sequencing pipeline.

Receptor libraries were prepared by the immunoSEQ multiplex PCR assay. The multiplex PCR relied on a mix of 60 forward primers for TCR Vbeta segments and 13 reverse primers for TCR Jbeta segments. A multiplex PCR assay on genomic DNA amplified the CDR3 region of rearranged TCR beta genes. The amplified TCR beta libraries were sequenced on the Illumina HiSeq System as 87-base-pair reads. From the authors' description of their analysis: In a later analysis, tens of millions of unique TCR beta chains were counted across the 500 to 850 repertoires, and roughly 11 million of these chains were shared by at least two donors. Raw reads were error-corrected and collapsed into unique sequences by a nearest-neighbor algorithm in which closely related sequences were merged to remove PCR and sequencing errors. Alignment of CDR3 sequences to IMGT reference sequences was used to assign V, D and J gene segments. Each retained sequence needed at least a six-nucleotide match to both a V gene segment and a J gene segment. Rearrangements were called productive when the CDR3 lacked stop codons and stayed in frame with V and J; all others were non-productive. Following IMGT convention, CDR3 was defined as the stretch from the second conserved V-encoded cysteine up to the conserved J-encoded phenylalanine. Sequences without an unambiguous match to a single V gene segment were excluded from the earlier analysis of a few hundred of the donors. An earlier analysis of fewer than 750 of the donors called V segments functional above 56.7% productive rearrangements and segregating when the between-donor standard deviation exceeded 5%. A statistical classification framework was developed to diagnose cytomegalovirus status using the catalog of TCR beta chain sequences. In a later analysis, V and J genes were assigned by comparing TCR nucleotide sequences against IMGT/GENE-DB human TR gene sequences. The TCRdist pipeline was used in a later analysis to assign CDR3 sequences and most-parsimonious VDJ recombination scenarios. In a later analysis, every TCR beta chain was defined by the combination of its CDR3 amino acid sequence and its V-gene family, and reads without a unique V-gene family were dropped. In a later analysis, several hundred highly shared, low-generation-probability nucleotide sequences were removed to address suspected cross-contamination and a sequencing artifact. In a later analysis, a clonal expansion index for each public chain was calculated from normalized within-repertoire ranks of inferred template counts. In a later analysis, generation probabilities were computed with a VDJ recombination model fitted to out-of-frame rearrangements, and the resulting probabilities were checked against IGoR. In a later analysis, hypergeometric tests were used to score TCR-TCR, TCR-HLA and TCR-CMV co-occurrence, with a repertoire-size bias correction applied to TCR pairs. In a later analysis, false discovery rates were estimated by permuting HLA or CMV assignments 20 times. In a later analysis, co-occurring TCRs were grouped with DBSCAN, and TCRdist sequence similarity was added when clustering was performed within HLA-allele-positive subsets. For co-occurrence clustering, repertoires with fewer than 30,000 or more than 120,000 public chains were excluded, along with about five repertoires with anomalous nucleotide sharing. What TCRdb holds here is the immuneACCESS table cut down to in-frame rearrangements. Part of the clones is not present; checked against another copy, under half of the missing clones reflect an unresolved V gene, and the others are unexplained. V and J calls and clone size are as listed in that table; D and trimming were resolved from the DNA. Counted in this sample were 120,000 to 150,000 clones; around 9.6% of them appeared once. The ten largest make up 1.8% of the sample.

This clonotype was obtained from a male donor in good health and CMV-seronegative. The sample was PBMCs. This chain is built from TRBV7-9 and TRBJ1-2; possibly the D gene is TRBD1, per 5 matching bases. The CDR3 region: CASSADSLYGYTF. The nucleotide sequence is TGTGCCAGCAGCGCCGACAGTCTCTATGGCTACACCTTC.